The T cell receptor beta chain under discussion was sequenced for a study of blood T cell repertoires in COVID-19. CDR1 is LNHDA and CDR2 is SQIVND in the germline V gene (reference sequence). The CDR3 has 12 amino acids. V was cut by 4 bases and J by 6 bases, with 9 bases left in between. TCRdb's table, derived via immunoSEQ multiplex PCR, lists solely in-frame clones and lacks some. The sample holds more than 13,000 clones, about 89% seen once. A single count supports this clone. The rearrangement joins TRBV19 to TRBJ1-1; tentative D call: TRBD1 (5 bases). The sample taken for sequencing was peripheral blood. This receptor was obtained from a woman in her 70s in a cohort sampled during active or convalescent COVID-19. CDR3 sequence: CASSTRVSEAFF. CDR3 DNA sequence: TGTGCCAGTAGTACCAGGGTCTCTGAAGCTTTCTTT.